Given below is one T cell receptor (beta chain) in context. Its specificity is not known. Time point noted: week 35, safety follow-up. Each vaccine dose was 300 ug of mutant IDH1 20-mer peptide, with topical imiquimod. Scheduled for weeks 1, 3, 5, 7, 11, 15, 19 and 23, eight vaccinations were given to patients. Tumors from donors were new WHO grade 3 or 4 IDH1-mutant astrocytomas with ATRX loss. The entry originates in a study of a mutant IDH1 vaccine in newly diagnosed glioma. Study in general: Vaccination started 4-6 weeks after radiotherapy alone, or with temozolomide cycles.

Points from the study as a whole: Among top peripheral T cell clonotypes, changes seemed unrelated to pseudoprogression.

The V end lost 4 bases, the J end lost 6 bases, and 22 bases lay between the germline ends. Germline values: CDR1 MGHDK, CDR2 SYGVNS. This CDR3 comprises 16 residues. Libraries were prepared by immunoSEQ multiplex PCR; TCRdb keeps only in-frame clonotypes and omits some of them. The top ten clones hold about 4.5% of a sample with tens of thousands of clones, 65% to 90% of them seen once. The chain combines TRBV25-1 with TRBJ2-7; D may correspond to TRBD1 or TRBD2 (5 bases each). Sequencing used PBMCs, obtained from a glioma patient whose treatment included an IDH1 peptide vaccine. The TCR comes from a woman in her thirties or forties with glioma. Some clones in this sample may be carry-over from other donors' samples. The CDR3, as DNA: TGTGCCAGCAGTGTCAACAAGGGACCCCCGGGATTCGAGCAGTACTTC. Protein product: CASSVNKGPPGFEQYF.